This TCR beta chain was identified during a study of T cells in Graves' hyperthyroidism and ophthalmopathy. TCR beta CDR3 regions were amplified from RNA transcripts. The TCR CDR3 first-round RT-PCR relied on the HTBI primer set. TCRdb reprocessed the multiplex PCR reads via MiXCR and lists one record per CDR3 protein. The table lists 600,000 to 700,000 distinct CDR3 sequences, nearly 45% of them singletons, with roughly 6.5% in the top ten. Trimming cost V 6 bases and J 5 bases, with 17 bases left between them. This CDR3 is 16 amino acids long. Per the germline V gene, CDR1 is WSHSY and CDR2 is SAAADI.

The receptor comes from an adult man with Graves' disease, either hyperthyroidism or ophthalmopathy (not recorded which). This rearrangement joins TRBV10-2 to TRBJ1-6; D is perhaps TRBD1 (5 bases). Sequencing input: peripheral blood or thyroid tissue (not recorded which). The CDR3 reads CASSVAGSRDNSPLHF. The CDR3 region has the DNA TGCGCCAGCAGCGTTGCGGGCAGCAGGGATAATTCACCCCTCCACTTT.